This T cell receptor (beta chain) appears in the sequencing data of a study of T cells after yellow fever vaccination. The wider study: Fractions of limited cellularity were prepared by means of SMART-Seq v4 Ultra Low Input. Findings of the study overall: Most clones from primary vaccination resurfaced after the booster (around 95% CD4, about 91% CD8).

About this clonotype itself: Its antigen is currently unknown.

Between the trimmed V and J ends, which lost 5 bases and 2 bases, there was a span of 11 bases. The CDR3 spans 14 residues. TCRdb redid the calling of the 5' RACE reads with MiXCR, one entry per CDR3 protein. The data contain nearly 350,000 distinct CDR3 sequences, approximately 8% of them singletons. V is TRBV12-3 or TRBV12-4 and J is TRBJ2-3; the D gene is possibly TRBD2 (5 bases). The specimen was PBMCs, collected about 49 days after the first yellow fever vaccination. The receptor was derived from a man between 18 and 29 years old who received the YFV17D yellow fever vaccine. As DNA, the CDR3 is TGTGCCAGCAGTCGCCGGGGAAACACAGATACGCAGTATTTT. As protein: CASSRRGNTDTQYF.